The source of this T cell receptor beta chain is a study of CD8+ T cells in alopecia areata. Overall study context: Tofacitinib therapy took 6 to 18 months; 6 months off drug came after.

After isolation, RNA underwent reverse transcription to generate cDNA as the sequencing template. Only in-frame clones appear in the TCRdb table, and some are missing; sequencing was by immunoSEQ multiplex PCR. The sample carries roughly 130,000 clones, around 50% recorded once. Broader study findings: Normal scalp showed lower clonality than lesional scalp, especially alopecia totalis/universalis. Sequenced scalp T cells also include alphabeta T cells resident in normal skin.

This CDR3 is 15 amino acids long. V gave up 1 base and J gave up 5 bases, with 11 bases separating them. Germline V lookup: CDR1 LGHNA, CDR2 YSLEER. In the case of this clone: Antigen unknown.

Specimens obtained from alopecia areata patients comprised lesional scalp punch biopsies and peripheral blood. This sequence originates from a human donor with alopecia areata. The chain joins TRBV4-3 to TRBJ1-4; possible D gene TRBD1, 5 bases. The sample consisted of CD4+ T cells sorted from blood, taken at week 0. CDR3 amino acids: CASSQAVSGNEKLFF. The CDR3 DNA reads TGCGCCAGCAGCCAAGCTGTATCAGGGAATGAAAAACTGTTTTTT.